The source of this T cell receptor (beta chain) is a study of regulatory T cells in long-lasting Graves disease. About the study: Persistent Graves' disease required over 5 years of antithyroid drugs and positive TSH receptor antibodies. Notes on the study in general: TRBV28, TRBJ1-2 and TRBJ2-5 were favored in persistent disease. Persistent patients had a count of shared public clonotypes (approximately 3,000) that exceeded that of new patients (approximately 1,000).

Stated time point: persistent/refractory GD, antithyroid drugs over 5 years with positive TRAb. Making the TCR library involved RNA that had been extracted from PBMCs. As a group, patients came from one endocrinology department in Xi'an, China. The CDR3 is 15 amino acids. Trimming stripped 8 bases from V and 0 bases from J, with 16 bases between. From germline, CDR1 is LNHDA and CDR2 SQIVND (reference sequence). Comment on this clonotype: Its cognate antigen is unknown.

Researchers made TCR beta libraries by using iRepertoire HTBI primers and running Arm-PCR on CDR3 regions. Using its own MiXCR run on the multiplex PCR reads, TCRdb lists one record per CDR3 protein. The sample consists of fewer than 400,000 distinct CDR3 sequences, around 19% of them appearing once. This material consisted of peripheral blood mononuclear cells (PBMCs), taken when the disease was refractory, from a patient treated with antithyroid drugs. The chain carries TRBV19 and TRBJ1-2; D may be TRBD1 (5 bases). The clonotype comes from a female donor with Graves disease. CDR3: CASSRGSDANYGYTF. The CDR3 DNA sequence: TGTGCCAGTTCACGGGGGTCAGATGCTAACTATGGCTACACCTTC.